The present TCR beta chain was sequenced within a study of graft-versus-host responses after intestinal transplantation (dated by TCRdb to the early 2020s). Turning to the overall study: The transplants that recipients got were multivisceral, liver-intestinal, or isolated intestinal. A peak of at least 4% donor T cells among recipient peripheral blood mononuclear cells was the definition used for donor T cell macrochimerism. The cohort enrolled around 23 intestinal transplant recipients including one retransplant, and a few patients lacking pretransplant specimens were excluded. Every recipient was given anti-thymocyte globulin induction, then maintenance tacrolimus and steroids for about 3 years. To identify alloreactive clones, pre-transplant mixed lymphocyte reaction products were sequenced and then compared with unstimulated pre-transplant donor and recipient T cells. Samples from a few later patients were sequenced in-house on an Illumina MiSeq with MiXCR processing rather than by the commercial service. After intestinal transplantation, graft-versus-host and host-versus-graft alloreactive T cell clones in the graft, circulation and bone marrow were tracked using bulk TCR-beta CDR3 sequencing. Broader findings and caveats from the paper: Early after transplant, peak levels of circulating GvH clones were found to be associated with declines in HvG clones. GvH clones were detected in recipient bone marrow, and some appeared earlier in ileal mucosa or blood, consistent with an intestinal mucosal origin. The relatively low number and heterogeneity of intestinal transplant patients limited the conclusions. In the allografts of patients with donor T cell macrochimerism, GvH to HvG T cell clonal ratios were high.

As to this clone: Its antigen target is currently unknown. Per-nucleotide qualities are absent, and no much larger clonotype sits a single base away.

The CDR3 spans 19 residues, from the cysteine through the phenylalanine. Solely the CDR3 DNA is kept, with 57 bases framed from the first base. The V end gives up 5 bases and the J end 1 base, leaving 12 bases in the junction not matched to a gene. Per the germline V gene, SGHAT is the CDR1 and FQNNGV is the CDR2. The sample's time point label, decoded: cells obtained before transplantation from donor or recipient. CD3+CD4+ and CD3+CD8+ populations were FACS-sorted from unstimulated pre-transplant donor and recipient cells taken from spleen or lymph nodes. The library came from the immunoSEQ multiplex PCR assay. For most patients, genomic DNA was isolated with the Qiagen DNeasy Blood and Tissue Kit and sent frozen to Adaptive Biotechnologies for TCR sequencing. High-throughput TCR-beta CDR3 sequencing of genomic DNA from most patients was performed by Adaptive Biotechnologies. The paper's processing steps were these. Adaptive's ImmunoSEQ software supplied the TCR sequencing data for 18 patients, while MiXCR and VDJtools were used to process three other patients. To correct CD4 versus CD8 sorting errors, any sequence found in both subsets at a frequency ratio below 5:1 was removed. CDR3 nucleotide sequences shared between donor and recipient were removed because their origin could not be assigned. At least 2-fold expansion over unstimulated cells and a minimum CFSE-low frequency of 0.002% (template counts) or 0.001% (read counts) were required for clones to be classified as alloreactive. Mappable clones were those detected in sequenced pre-transplant spleen, lymph node, or MLR CFSE-low populations of the donor or recipient. The cumulative frequency of alloreactive clones was calculated as a percentage of all sequences, weighted by copy number. This is the immuneACCESS table as TCRdb keeps it, with only in-frame sequences that have V and J called. A part of the clones is gone; compared with another copy, unresolved V genes explain less than half, and the rest is unexplained. The V and J calls and clone size come from that table; D and trimming were worked out from the DNA. The table for this sample lists more than 65,000 clones; approximately 84% of them were counted only once. 0.35% to 0.4% of the sample is taken by the ten largest.

This sample comprised unstimulated CD4+ T cells sorted from spleen or lymph node cells, obtained before transplant. Recombination joined TRBV11-2 with TRBJ2-2, with 11 bases matching TRBD2. This TCR was sampled from a human donor who was the organ donor for an intestinal transplant. The CDR3 region has the sequence CASSLNPLAGDGNTGELFF. The DNA sequence follows: TGTGCCAGCAGCCTAAATCCACTAGCGGGGGACGGGAACACCGGGGAGCTGTTTTTT.